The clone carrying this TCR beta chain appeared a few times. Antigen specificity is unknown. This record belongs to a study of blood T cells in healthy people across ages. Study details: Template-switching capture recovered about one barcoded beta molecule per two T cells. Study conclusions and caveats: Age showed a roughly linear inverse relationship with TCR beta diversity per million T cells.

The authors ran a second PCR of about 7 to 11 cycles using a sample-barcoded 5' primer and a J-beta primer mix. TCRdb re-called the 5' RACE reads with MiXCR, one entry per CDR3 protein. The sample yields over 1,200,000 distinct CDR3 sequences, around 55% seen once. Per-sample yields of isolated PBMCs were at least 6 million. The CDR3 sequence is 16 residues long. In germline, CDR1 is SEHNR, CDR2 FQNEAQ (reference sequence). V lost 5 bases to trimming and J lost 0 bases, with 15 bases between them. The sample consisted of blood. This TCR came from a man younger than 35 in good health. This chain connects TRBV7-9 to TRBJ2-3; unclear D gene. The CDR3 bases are TGTGCCAGCAGCCGGCTAGGAATCCGAAGCACAGATACGCAGTATTTT. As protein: CASSRLGIRSTDTQYF. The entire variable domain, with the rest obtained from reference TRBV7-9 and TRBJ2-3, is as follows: DTGVSQNPRHKITKRGQNVTFRCDPISEHNRLYWYRQTLGQGPEFLTYFQNEAQLEKSRLLSDRFSAERPKGSFSTLEIQRTEQGDSAMYLCASSRLGIRSTDTQYFGPGTRLTVL.